This T cell receptor (beta chain) was captured by sequencing in a study of T cell changes during pregnancy in multiple sclerosis (dated by TCRdb to between 2019 and 2020). Looking at the study overall: The study examined how the T cell repertoire changed over the course of pregnancy in women with multiple sclerosis.

The receptor library was made with the immunoSEQ multiplex PCR assay. Here the immuneACCESS table is served through TCRdb, limited to in-frame sequences with V and J called. Missing clones are a known gap in these copies; in checked studies unresolved V genes cover under half, and the rest lacks a known reason. This sample holds approximately 80,000 clones; 85% to 95% were observed only once. Together, the top ten hold 2.5% of the sample. The CDR3 starts with the cysteine, ends with the phenylalanine, and has 19 residues. The read is trimmed to its CDR3 DNA, 57 bases read in frame from base 1. Per the germline V gene (reference sequence), SEHNR is the CDR1 and FQNEAQ is the CDR2. The V end gives up 6 bases and the J end 6 bases, leaving 16 bases in the junction not matched to a gene. Remarks on this clone: Its antigen has not been determined. No base qualities exist here, and no much larger clone lies one base off it.

The rearrangement combines TRBV7-9 with TRBJ2-2, and 13 junction bases match TRBD2. The TCR was taken from a female donor with multiple sclerosis, enrolled in a pregnancy study. This material consisted of peripheral blood, taken in the third trimester of pregnancy. The CDR3 region: CASSSPGLAGSEGAGELFF. The sequence in DNA is TGTGCCAGCAGTTCCCCGGGACTAGCGGGGTCGGAGGGGGCCGGGGAGCTGTTTTTT.